Listed below are T cell receptor beta chains from one sample, sequenced in a study of T cells in Graves' hyperthyroidism and ophthalmopathy. MiXCR, run by TCRdb on the multiplex PCR reads, gives a single entry per CDR3 protein. The sample consists of a few hundred thousand distinct CDR3 sequences, approximately 14% of them appearing once. Sequenced material: blood. These receptors originate from a woman in her thirties or forties with Graves' ophthalmopathy. Both conserved end residues are part of each CDR3. A D gene is named only where the DNA matches it firmly. Clone size is shown for a subset of rows, as once, few, many or a class of expanded clone.

d_gene	abundance	v_gene	j_gene	CDR3aa	CDR3nt
NA	NA	TRBV10-3	TRBJ1-3	CATWDVSSSGNTIYF	TGTGCCACCTGGGACGTCTCAAGCTCTGGAAACACCATATATTTT
TRBD1	NA	TRBV28	TRBJ2-1	CASSLTGQGVNEQFF	TGTGCCAGCAGTTTGACAGGACAGGGGGTCAATGAGCAGTTCTTC
NA	many	TRBV20-1	TRBJ2-7	CSARDAPYEQYF	TGCAGTGCTAGGGACGCCCCCTACGAGCAGTACTTC
TRBD1	NA	TRBV5-1	TRBJ1-6	CASRPPGTGDSPLHF	TGCGCCAGCAGACCGCCCGGGACAGGGGATTCACCCCTCCACTTT
TRBD1	NA	TRBV4-2	TRBJ1-1	CASSQILSGGTEAFF	TGTGCCAGCAGCCAAATTTTATCAGGGGGCACTGAAGCTTTCTTT
TRBD1	NA	TRBV7-6	TRBJ1-6	CASSLTGQGNSPLHF	TGTGCCAGCAGCTTAACCGGACAGGGTAATTCACCCCTCCACTTT
NA	many	TRBV7-8	TRBJ2-5	CASSSLTLGETQYF	TGTGCCAGCAGCTCCTTGACTCTGGGAGAGACCCAGTACTTC
TRBD2	NA	TRBV20-1	TRBJ2-7	CSATKIAGGPTYEQYF	TGCAGTGCTACAAAGATAGCGGGAGGGCCAACCTACGAGCAGTACTTC
TRBD1	NA	TRBV28	TRBJ1-5	CASSFQDRAVNQPQHF	TGTGCCAGCAGTTTTCAGGACAGGGCGGTCAATCAGCCCCAGCATTTT
NA	many	TRBV11-2	TRBJ1-3	CASSIRTGNTIYF	TGTGCCAGCAGCATCCGGACAGGAAACACCATATATTTT
NA	NA	TRBV10-3	TRBJ2-3	CAISDMTVKGHTQYF	TGTGCCATCAGTGATATGACGGTCAAGGGGCATACGCAGTATTTT
NA	NA	TRBV28	TRBJ1-5	CASSSQTPGRGNQPQHF	TGTGCCAGCAGTTCGCAGACCCCGGGCCGCGGAAATCAGCCCCAGCATTTT
TRBD2	few	TRBV4-2	TRBJ2-3	CASSLTRSGSSTDTQYF	TGTGCCAGCAGTTTGACGCGAAGCGGGAGTTCCACAGATACGCAGTATTTT
NA	few	TRBV9	TRBJ1-3	CASSVGGHRSSGNTIYF	TGTGCCAGCAGCGTAGGGGGGCACAGGAGCTCTGGAAACACCATATATTTT
NA	many	TRBV6-5	TRBJ2-5	CASSYDGETQYF	TGTGCCAGCAGTTACGACGGAGAGACCCAGTACTTC
NA	few	TRBV10-2	TRBJ1-2	CASSETFRLLSASGDTF	TGCGCCAGCAGTGAGACCTTCCGTCTCCTCTCAGCCTCCGGAGACACCTTC
TRBD1	few	TRBV14	TRBJ2-5	CASSQERGQETQYF	TGTGCCAGCAGCCAAGAGAGGGGGCAGGAGACCCAGTACTTC
NA	many	TRBV6-1	TRBJ1-1	CATLKISGRFTEAFF	TGTGCCACCCTCAAGATCTCGGGGCGATTCACTGAAGCTTTCTTT
TRBD1	many	TRBV7-2	TRBJ2-7	CASSLGGTGRSYEQYF	TGTGCCAGCAGCTTAGGAGGGACAGGGAGATCTTACGAGCAGTACTTC
TRBD1	NA	TRBV4-1	TRBJ2-7	CASSQLGQGYEQYF	TGCGCCAGCAGCCAATTAGGACAGGGTTACGAGCAGTACTTC
NA	many	TRBV14	TRBJ2-3	CASSQQTGEGTTQYF	TGTGCCAGCAGCCAGCAGACAGGGGAGGGAACTACGCAGTATTTT
TRBD1	NA	TRBV7-9	TRBJ1-1	CASSLPGGTGGSEAFF	TGTGCCAGCAGCTTACCAGGCGGGACAGGGGGGTCTGAAGCTTTCTTT
NA	NA	TRBV12-3/TRBV12-4	TRBJ2-7	CASKGTVAYEQYF	TGTGCCAGCAAAGGGACGGTAGCCTACGAGCAGTACTTC
NA	few	TRBV28	TRBJ2-7	CAGTNSYEQYF	TGTGCCGGCACTAACAGCTACGAGCAGTACTTC
NA	many	TRBV20-1	TRBJ2-3	CSARVGLGTDTQYF	TGCAGTGCTAGAGTGGGTCTAGGCACAGATACGCAGTATTTT
NA	NA	TRBV11-2	TRBJ1-3	CASSSRGLSGNAIYF	TGTGCCAGCAGCTCCCGTGGCCTCTCTGGAAACGCCATATATTTT
NA	many	TRBV29-1	TRBJ1-1	CSVPGPKNTEAFF	TGCAGCGTACCGGGACCCAAGAACACTGAAGCTTTCTTT
NA	NA	TRBV30	TRBJ2-2	CAWSKGLLYTGELFF	TGTGCCTGGAGTAAGGGCCTTTTATACACCGGGGAGCTGTTTTTT
NA	many	TRBV30	TRBJ2-1	CAWSPLTGLSYNEQFF	TGTGCCTGGAGTCCTTTGACAGGCCTCTCCTACAATGAGCAGTTCTTC
TRBD1	few	TRBV12-3/TRBV12-4	TRBJ1-3	CARGTVAGNTIYF	TGTGCCAGAGGGACAGTAGCTGGAAACACCATATATTTT
NA	many	TRBV3-1	TRBJ1-5	CASSQAQGDQPQHF	TGTGCCAGCAGCCAAGCGCAGGGCGACCAGCCCCAGCATTTT
NA	few	TRBV7-9	TRBJ1-2	CASSLGVDRNYGYTF	TGTGCCAGCAGCTTAGGAGTGGACAGAAACTATGGCTACACCTTC
TRBD2	many	TRBV19	TRBJ2-5	CASSSSGFETQYF	TGTGCCAGTAGTTCTAGCGGGTTCGAGACCCAGTACTTC
NA	many	TRBV5-1	TRBJ1-1	CASSFNREGTEAFF	TGCGCCAGCAGCTTCAACAGGGAGGGCACTGAAGCTTTCTTT
TRBD2	many	TRBV6-5	TRBJ2-1	CASSYGGGIAQFF	TGTGCCAGCAGTTACGGCGGGGGGATTGCGCAGTTCTTC
NA	few	TRBV14	TRBJ2-1	CASSPESVVRGPSENEQFF	TGTGCCAGCAGCCCAGAGAGTGTAGTGCGGGGCCCATCCGAGAATGAGCAGTTCTTC
TRBD2	NA	TRBV3-1	TRBJ2-3	CASSQTASGGEYF	TGTGCCAGCAGCCAGACAGCTAGCGGGGGGGAGTATTTT
NA	many	TRBV28	TRBJ2-1	CASSLRPAPYNEQFF	TGTGCCAGCAGTTTAAGGCCAGCTCCCTACAATGAGCAGTTCTTC
NA	NA	TRBV7-9	TRBJ1-3	CASRRRESSGNTIYF	TGTGCCAGCAGACGCAGGGAGAGTTCTGGAAACACCATATATTTT
NA	few	TRBV25-1	TRBJ1-4	CASSAYEGWGEKLFF	TGTGCCAGCAGTGCCTATGAGGGTTGGGGGGAAAAACTGTTTTTT